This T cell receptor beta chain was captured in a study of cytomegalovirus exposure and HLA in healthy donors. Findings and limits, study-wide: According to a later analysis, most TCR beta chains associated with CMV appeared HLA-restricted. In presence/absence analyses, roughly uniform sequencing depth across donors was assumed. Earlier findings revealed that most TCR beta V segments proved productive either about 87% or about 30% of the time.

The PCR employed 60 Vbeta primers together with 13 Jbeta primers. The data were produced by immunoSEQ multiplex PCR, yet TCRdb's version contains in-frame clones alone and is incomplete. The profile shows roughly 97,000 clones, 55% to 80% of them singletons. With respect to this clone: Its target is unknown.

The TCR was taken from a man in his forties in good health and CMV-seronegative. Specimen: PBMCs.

CDR3: CASSSSRDRGTETQYF. DNA for the CDR3: TGTGCCAGCAGCTCGTCCCGGGACAGGGGTACAGAGACCCAGTACTTC. The rearrangement joins TRBV5-6 to TRBJ2-5; 10 nucleotides match TRBD1. Germline CDR1 SGHDT, CDR2 YYEEEE. The CDR3 spans 16 residues. The J segment lost 4 bases and the V segment lost 3 bases, leaving 9 bases of the junction unmatched.